These 8 T cell receptor beta chains originate from one sample sequenced in a study of cytomegalovirus exposure and HLA in healthy donors. Primers included in the PCR were 60 Vbeta and 13 Jbeta primers. The data were produced by immunoSEQ multiplex PCR, yet TCRdb's version contains in-frame clones alone and is incomplete. In the table there are 75,000 or so clones, about 72% of which are singletons. Source material: PBMCs. All receptors come from a man between 40 and 49 years old in good health and CMV-seropositive.

The chain combines TRBV10-3 with TRBJ2-7; 8 bases match TRBD2. Germline-derived CDR1 and CDR2 are ENHRY and SYGVKD. This CDR3 is built from 14 residues. J lost 0 bases, V lost 4 bases, and 2 bases had no gene match. The DNA for the CDR3 is TGTGCCATCAGTGGGACTAGCAGCTCCTACGAGCAGTACTTC. Protein: CAISGTSSSYEQYF.

This chain uses TRBV4-1 with TRBJ1-5, with D possibly being TRBD1 (5 bases). The CDR3 is 17 amino acids. Per germline, CDR1 MGHRA and CDR2 YSYEKL. V was clipped by 1 base and J by 2 bases, with 15 bases between them. The CDR3 DNA follows: TGCGCCAGCAGCCAAGTCGGTGGGAGGGGAGGCAATCAGCCCCAGCATTTT. Amino acids: CASSQVGGRGGNQPQHF.

CDR3 region: CASRTPGGQETQYF. CDR3 DNA sequence: TGTGCCAGCAGAACCCCAGGGGGGCAAGAGACCCAGTACTTC. The chain has TRBV6-5 and TRBJ2-5; a possible D gene is TRBD1 (7 bases). Trimming pared 6 bases from V and 2 bases from J, leaving 13 bases between. Germline CDR1 and CDR2: MNHEY and SVGAGI. The CDR3 sequence is 14 residues long.

This sequence joins TRBV4-1 and TRBJ2-5; 11 nucleotides agree with TRBD2. The CDR3 has 17 residues. The V and J ends lost 2 bases and 5 bases, in that order; junction bases with no gene match: 10. The germline V gene has CDR1 MGHRA and CDR2 YSYEKL. This CDR3 reads CASSQSNSGGARETQYF. The CDR3, as DNA: TGCGCCAGCAGCCAAAGTAATAGCGGGGGGGCAAGGGAGACCCAGTACTTC.

CDR3 DNA sequence: TGCGCCAGCAGCTTGGGAGGCGGGGATCACACCGGGGAGCTGTTTTTT. As protein: CASSLGGGDHTGELFF. The J gene is TRBJ2-2, the V gene TRBV5-1, with D possibly being TRBD2 (6 bases). Germline loops: CDR1 SGHRS, CDR2 YFSETQ. This CDR3 has 16 residues. V gave up 0 bases and J gave up 3 bases, with 12 bases separating them.

The CDR3 DNA follows: TGTGCCAGCGGAACCCGGGACAGGGGATCGAACACTGAAGCTTTCTTT. Protein sequence: CASGTRDRGSNTEAFF. The V call is TRBV9, the J call TRBJ1-1, with 10 bases that match TRBD1. The CDR3 has 16 residues. The germline V gene has CDR1 SGDLS and CDR2 YYNGEE. J lost 1 base, V lost 7 bases, and 10 bases had no gene match.

In DNA, the CDR3 is TGTGCCAGCAGTCCCGTTGACGGGGGGGTCTCGACCGGGGAGCTGTTTTTT. Its protein is CASSPVDGGVSTGELFF. V is TRBV28 and J is TRBJ2-2; 8 nucleotides match TRBD2. V was clipped by 5 bases and J by 5 bases; unmatched bases: 13. CDR1 is MDHEN, CDR2 SYDVKM, per germline. CDR3 length equals 17 residues.

The V and J genes are TRBV5-1 and TRBJ2-2; a weak D match, TRBD2 (6 bases). Per germline, CDR1 SGHRS and CDR2 YFSETQ. The V and J ends lost 0 bases and 5 bases respectively, with 8 bases between them. This CDR3 is built from 14 residues. In DNA form, the CDR3 reads TGCGCCAGCAGCTTGGCCGGAGGGACCGGGGAGCTGTTTTTT. It is translated as CASSLAGGTGELFF.